This passage covers 12 T cell receptor beta chains from one sample sequenced in a study of T-cell memory formation after mild COVID-19. TCRdb re-analysed the 5' RACE reads in MiXCR, keeping a single row per CDR3 protein. This table holds about 350,000 distinct CDR3 sequences, around 13% found once. The sample was PBMCs or a T cell subset sorted from them (not recorded which). These receptors originate from a man in his late teens or twenties who had mild COVID-19 (a few samples of this study predate the infection). Cell type and time point are not known.

In the case of this clonotype: This may come from a read error, since a much larger clone is one base off. The rearrangement joins TRBV5-1 to TRBJ2-5; D might be TRBD1 (6 bases). The CDR3 spans 14 residues. Germline V CDR1 and CDR2: SGHRS, YFSETQ. The CDR3 DNA follows: TGCGCCAACAGCAGGGACAACGCTCAAGAGACCCAGTACTTC. This translates into CANSRDNAQETQYF. The whole variable domain, remainder taken from reference TRBV5-1 and TRBJ2-5, is KAGVTQTPRYLIKTRGQQVTLSCSPISGHRSVSWYQQTPGQGLQFLFEYFSETQRNKGNFPGRFSGRQFSNSRSEMNVSTLELGDSALYLCANSRDNAQETQYFGPGTRLLVL.

This clonotype came up a few times. This sequence joins TRBV7-9 and TRBJ2-2; D might be TRBD2 (5 bases). The V gene's germline CDR1 is SEHNR and CDR2 FQNEAQ (reference sequence). CDR3 length equals 13 residues. The germline V and J ends were trimmed by 4 bases and 4 bases, with 7 bases remaining between them. The CDR3 sequence: CASSSGITGELFF. The CDR3 coding sequence is TGTGCCAGCAGCTCCGGGATCACCGGGGAGCTGTTTTTT.

J is TRBJ1-6 and V is TRBV12-3 or TRBV12-4; 9 nucleotides match TRBD1. CDR3 length: 16 residues. With V trimmed by 5 bases and J by 9 bases, 11 bases remained unmatched. CDR3 sequence: CASSRGQGVWSSPLHF. CDR3 DNA sequence: TGTGCCAGCAGTCGGGGACAGGGCGTATGGAGTTCACCCCTCCACTTT.

This chain connects TRBV20-1 to TRBJ2-1; 13 nucleotides line up with TRBD2. The CDR3 is 15 amino acids. Germline loops: CDR1 DFQATT, CDR2 SNEGSKA (reference sequence). The ends lost 3 bases at V and 16 bases at J; junction bases unmatched: 15. The CDR3 bases are TGCAGTGCTAGGATACTAGCGGGGGGGCCTAATGGACAATTCTTC. Its protein product is CSARILAGGPNGQFF.

For this clonotype: With a much larger clone just one base away, this may be a read error. DNA of the CDR3: TGTGCCAGCACCTACAATGAGCAGTTCTTC. Its protein is CASTYNEQFF. V gene TRBV2 combines with J gene TRBJ2-1; D gene ambiguous. Trimming removed 7 bases from V and 2 bases from J, with 0 bases in between. The CDR3 is made up of 10 amino acids. The germline CDR1 and CDR2 sequences are SNHLY and FYNNEI. Full variable domain (rest looked up from reference TRBV2 and TRBJ2-1): EPEVTQTPSHQVTQMGQEVILRCVPISNHLYFYWYRQILGQKVEFLVSFYNNEISEKSEIFDDQFSVERPDGSNFTLKIRSTKLEDSAMYFCASTYNEQFFGPGTRLTVL.

The CDR3 reads CASSSRQGTYEQYF. The CDR3 nucleotides read TGCGCCAGCAGCTCCCGACAGGGGACCTACGAGCAGTACTTC. The rearrangement joins TRBV4-1 to TRBJ2-7; TRBD1 matches at 8 bases. Germline V gives CDR1 MGHRA, CDR2 YSYEKL. The CDR3 has 14 amino acids. V was pared by 5 bases and J by 2 bases, with 5 bases of the junction left unmatched.

This clonotype came up a few times. The CDR3 loop is CASSLRPYTDTQYF. The CDR3 nucleotides read TGTGCCAGCAGTTTAAGACCCTACACAGATACGCAGTATTTT. The gene calls are TRBV28 and TRBJ2-3; D is ambiguous. The CDR3 contains 14 residues. V was pared by 2 bases and J by 2 bases, with 8 bases between. CDR1 is MDHEN and CDR2 is SYDVKM in the germline V gene.

The chain uses TRBV7-2 and TRBJ2-3; D not certain. The CDR3 loop spans 14 amino acids. V was clipped by 4 bases and J by 2 bases, with 10 bases between them. Germline CDR1 SGHTA, CDR2 FQGNSA. CDR3 sequence: CASSYDTYTDTQYF. The CDR3 DNA reads as TGTGCCAGCAGCTACGACACATACACAGATACGCAGTATTTT.

This clonotype has a count of ten or more. This chain uses TRBV5-1 with TRBJ2-3; D may be TRBD1 or TRBD2 (6 bases each). The CDR3 consists of 14 residues. Trimming pared 4 bases from V and 6 bases from J, leaving 15 bases between. Germline V CDR1 and CDR2: SGHRS, YFSETQ. The CDR3: CASSPRGAGDTQYF. In DNA form, the CDR3 reads TGCGCCAGCAGCCCAAGGGGGGCAGGGGATACGCAGTATTTT.

This clonotype showed up just a few times. CDR3 sequence reads: CASSHGDRERELFF. The CDR3 nucleotides are TGCGCCAGCAGCCACGGGGACAGGGAAAGGGAGCTGTTTTTT. This chain uses TRBV4-3 with TRBJ2-2; TRBD1 agrees at 9 bases. V shed 3 bases and J 9 bases; nucleotides not matched to a gene: 5. The CDR3 has 14 residues. Germline V gives CDR1 LGHNA, CDR2 YSLEER.

The sample holds a few counts of this clonotype. The chain joins TRBV18 to TRBJ1-5; 9 bases are shared with TRBD1. V gave up 5 bases and J gave up 1 base; unmatched junction bases: 3. Germline V gene lookup returns CDR1 KGHSH and CDR2 LQKENI. This CDR3 is 15 amino acids long. CDR3: CASSEQGASNQPQHF. The CDR3 nucleotides read TGTGCCAGCTCAGAACAGGGGGCGAGCAATCAGCCCCAGCATTTT. Full variable domain (remainder filled in from reference TRBV18 and TRBJ1-5): NAGVMQNPRHLVRRRGQEARLRCSPMKGHSHVYWYRQLPEEGLKFMVYLQKENIIDESGMPKERFSAEFPKEGPSILRIQQVVRGDSAAYFCASSEQGASNQPQHFGDGTRLSIL.

This rearrangement joins TRBV6-2 or TRBV6-3 to TRBJ1-1; no reliable D call. The germline V gene encodes CDR1 MNHEY and CDR2 SVGEGT. CDR3 size: 13 residues. The V gene lost 8 bases and the J gene lost 10 bases, with 20 bases spanning the gap. CDR3 nucleotide sequence: TGTGCCAGCGATCCATCTAGCACGGCTGGAGCTTTCTTT. It codes for CASDPSSTAGAFF.